The 8 T cell receptor beta chains presented below share a single source sample, sequenced in a study of OX40 agonist ivuxolimab in advanced cancers. Using immunoSEQ multiplex PCR, the repertoire was profiled, and TCRdb retains in-frame clones only, with some absent. The sample shows 65,000 to 70,000 clones, approximately 89% of them seen only once. Sequencing used CD4+ or CD8+ T cells sorted from blood, obtained in a trial of the OX40 agonist ivuxolimab. The receptors stem from an adult with an advanced solid tumor such as melanoma, head and neck, liver or kidney cancer.

The chain links TRBV19 to TRBJ2-1; no reliable D call. The CDR3 runs to 14 residues. CDR1 LNHDA and CDR2 SQIVND come from the germline V gene (reference sequence). Trimming removed 2 bases from V and 3 bases from J, with 8 bases in between. This CDR3 is CASSIKIDYNEQFF. In DNA, the CDR3 is TGTGCCAGTAGTATAAAGATCGACTACAATGAGCAGTTCTTC.

This clone was observed a few times. The chain has TRBV9 and TRBJ1-5, with 7 bases fitting TRBD1. V lost 3 bases, J lost 4 bases, and 4 bases stayed unmatched. Per germline, CDR1 SGDLS and CDR2 YYNGEE. The length of the CDR3 is 14 residues. CDR3 sequence (DNA): TGTGCCAGCAGCGGGGAGGGGGCGAATCAGCCCCAGCATTTT. Encoded protein: CASSGEGANQPQHF.

The chain has TRBV7-9 and TRBJ1-1; TRBD1 is a possible D gene (6 bases). Deletions cut 5 bases from V and 1 base from J, with 17 bases between. The CDR3 has 16 amino acids. Germline CDR1 reads SEHNR; CDR2 reads FQNEAQ (reference sequence). CDR3 DNA: TGTGCCAGCAGCCCGAGGGGGTGGACAGCGAACACTGAAGCTTTCTTT. Translated, it gives CASSPRGWTANTEAFF.

The V and J genes are TRBV6-5 and TRBJ1-2; D call uncertain. Per germline, CDR1 MNHEY and CDR2 SVGAGI. This CDR3 comprises 14 residues. V was shortened by 2 bases and J by 2 bases, with 9 bases between the two germline ends. Here the CDR3 DNA reads TGTGCCAGCAGTTACGGCCGAGACAACTATGGCTACACCTTC. Its translation: CASSYGRDNYGYTF.

CDR3 sequence (DNA): TGTGCCACCAGCAGAGACCGAGCAGGCCAAACATACGAGCAGTACTTC. Its protein product is CATSRDRAGQTYEQYF. The J gene is TRBJ2-7, the V gene TRBV15, with unresolved D. Germline V gene data show CDR1 as LNHNV and CDR2 as YYDKDF (reference sequence). The ends were cut back, 0 bases at V and 4 bases at J, with 16 bases in the middle. CDR3 length: 16 residues.

The chain employs TRBV2 and TRBJ2-2, with D perhaps given as TRBD1 or TRBD2 (5 bases each). CDR3 length: 15 amino acids. Germline CDR1 reads SNHLY; CDR2 reads FYNNEI. This chain's CDR3 is CASNSGAVNTGELFF. The CDR3 DNA follows: TGTGCTTCTAACTCCGGGGCGGTGAACACCGGGGAGCTGTTTTTT. The full variable domain, in which reference TRBV2 and TRBJ2-2 provide the parts outside the CDR3, is EPEVTQTPSHQVTQMGQEVILRCVPISNHLYFYWYRQILGQKVEFLVSFYNNEISEKSEIFDDQFSVERPDGSNFTLKIRSTKLEDSAMYFCASNSGAVNTGELFFGEGSRLTVL.

This chain connects TRBV18 to TRBJ2-2, with a tentative D call TRBD1 (6 bases). Trimming pared 2 bases from V and 2 bases from J, leaving 9 bases between. The CDR3 totals 15 residues. Germline CDR1 KGHSH, CDR2 LQKENI. The chain's CDR3 is CASSPGQLNTGELFF. CDR3 bases: TGTGCCAGCTCACCAGGACAGCTTAACACCGGGGAGCTGTTTTTT.

The rearrangement links TRBV29-1 to TRBJ1-2; D uncertain. V dropped 2 bases and J dropped 4 bases, with 14 bases sitting between them. In germline, CDR1 is SQVTM, CDR2 ANQGSEA. This CDR3 spans 14 amino acids. CDR3 sequence (DNA): TGCAGCGTTGAAAATAGGGCAGACGTCTATGGCTACACCTTC. It specifies CSVENRADVYGYTF.